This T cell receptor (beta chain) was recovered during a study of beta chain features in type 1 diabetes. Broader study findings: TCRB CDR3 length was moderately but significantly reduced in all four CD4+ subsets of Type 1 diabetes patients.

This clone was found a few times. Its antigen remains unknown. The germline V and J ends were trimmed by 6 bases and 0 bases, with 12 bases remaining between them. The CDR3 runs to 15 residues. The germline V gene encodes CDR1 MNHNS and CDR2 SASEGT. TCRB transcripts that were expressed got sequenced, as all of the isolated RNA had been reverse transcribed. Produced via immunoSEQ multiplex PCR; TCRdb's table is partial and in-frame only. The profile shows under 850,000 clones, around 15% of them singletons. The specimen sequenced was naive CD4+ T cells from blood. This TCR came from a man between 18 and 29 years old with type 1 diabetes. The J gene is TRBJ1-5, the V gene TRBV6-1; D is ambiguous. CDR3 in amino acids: CASSATPNSNQPQHF. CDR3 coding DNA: TGTGCCAGCAGCGCGACACCGAATAGCAATCAGCCCCAGCATTTT.